This T cell receptor beta chain comes out of a study of CD4+ T cells in melanoma. Clones were read by immunoSEQ multiplex PCR, and TCRdb kept only the in-frame ones, dropping some. The sample shows 13,000 to 15,000 clones, about 70% of them seen only once. With regard to this clone: The antigen is undetermined.

This CDR3 is built from 12 residues. Per germline, CDR1 MNHNS and CDR2 SASEGT. V was clipped by 6 bases and J by 3 bases, with 9 bases between them. Regarding the study as a whole: CD8+ T cell, macrophage and B cell function reportedly correlated with neoantigen-specific CD4+ T cells. In melanoma, neoantigen-specific CD4+ T cells reportedly differed in differentiation state.

The sample consisted of cells from a culture (not recorded whether cultured in vitro). This clonotype was obtained from a human donor with melanoma. The rearrangement links TRBV6-1 to TRBJ2-7, with D unresolved. CDR3 region: CASSPKFYEQYF. CDR3 DNA sequence: TGTGCCAGCAGCCCCAAGTTCTACGAGCAGTACTTC.